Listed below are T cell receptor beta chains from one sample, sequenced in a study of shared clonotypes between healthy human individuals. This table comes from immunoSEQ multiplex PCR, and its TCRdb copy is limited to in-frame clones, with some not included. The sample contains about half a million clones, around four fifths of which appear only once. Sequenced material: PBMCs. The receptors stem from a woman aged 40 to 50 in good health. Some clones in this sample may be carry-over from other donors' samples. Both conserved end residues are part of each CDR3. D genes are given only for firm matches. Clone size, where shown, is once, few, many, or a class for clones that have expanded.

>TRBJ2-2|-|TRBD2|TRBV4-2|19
CASSQVVGLAGDGTGELFF
TGTGCCAGCAGCCAAGTTGTGGGACTAGCGGGAGACGGGACCGGGGAGCTGTTTTTT
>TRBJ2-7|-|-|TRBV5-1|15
CASSLAAGIDYEQYF
TGCGCCAGCAGCTTGGCGGCAGGGATCGACTACGAGCAGTACTTC
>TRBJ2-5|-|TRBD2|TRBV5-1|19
CASKEGAVRTSGTEGTQYF
TGCGCCAGCAAGGAGGGGGCCGTAAGGACTAGCGGGACCGAGGGGACCCAGTACTTC
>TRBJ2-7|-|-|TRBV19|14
CASSLQGGVYEQYF
TGTGCCAGTAGTCTCCAGGGGGGGGTCTACGAGCAGTACTTC
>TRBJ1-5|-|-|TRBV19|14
CASSIGQGNQPQHF
TGTGCCAGTAGTATCGGTCAGGGCAATCAGCCCCAGCATTTT
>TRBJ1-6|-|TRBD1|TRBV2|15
CASSRGQGDNSPLHF
TGTGCCAGCAGTCGAGGACAGGGGGATAATTCACCCCTCCACTTT
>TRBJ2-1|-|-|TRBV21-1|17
CASSKAAGQGRGHEQFF
TGTGCCAGCAGCAAAGCCGCTGGACAGGGCCGAGGGCATGAGCAGTTCTTC
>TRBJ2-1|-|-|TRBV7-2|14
CASSLERITNEQFF
TGTGCCAGCAGCTTAGAGAGGATTACCAATGAGCAGTTCTTC
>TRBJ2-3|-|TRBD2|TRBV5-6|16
CASSAGTSGRADTQYF
TGTGCCAGCAGCGCGGGGACTAGCGGGAGGGCAGATACGCAGTATTTT
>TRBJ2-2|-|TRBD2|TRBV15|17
CATSRDLVAGETGELFF
TGTGCCACCAGCAGAGATTTGGTAGCGGGAGAAACCGGGGAGCTGTTTTTT
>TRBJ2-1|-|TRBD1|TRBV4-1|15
CASSGDTGGYNEQFF
TGCGCCAGCAGTGGGGATACAGGGGGATACAATGAGCAGTTCTTC
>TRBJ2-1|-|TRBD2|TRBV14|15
CASSQQLAGGPGQFF
TGTGCCAGCAGCCAACAACTAGCGGGAGGGCCTGGGCAGTTCTTC
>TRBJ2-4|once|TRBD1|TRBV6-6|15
CASSYSKGGRDIQYF
TGTGCCAGCAGTTACTCGAAAGGGGGCAGGGACATTCAGTACTTC
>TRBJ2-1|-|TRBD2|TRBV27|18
CASSIASWTSGSPNEQFF
TGTGCCAGCAGTATTGCTTCTTGGACTAGCGGGAGCCCCAATGAGCAGTTCTTC
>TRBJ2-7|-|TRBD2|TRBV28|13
CASSSRTSGSRYF
TGTGCCAGCAGTTCCAGGACTAGCGGGAGTCGTTACTTC
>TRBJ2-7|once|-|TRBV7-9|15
CASNKGRGWDYEQYF
TGTGCCAGCAACAAAGGCCGGGGCTGGGACTACGAGCAGTACTTC
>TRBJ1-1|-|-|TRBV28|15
CASRGTERRGTEAFF
TGTGCCAGCAGGGGGACCGAGCGACGGGGCACTGAAGCTTTCTTT
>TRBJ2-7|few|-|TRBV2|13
CASTDQDGVEQYF
TGTGCCAGCACCGACCAGGACGGGGTCGAGCAGTACTTC
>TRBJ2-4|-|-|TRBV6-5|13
CASRDRAKNIQYF
TGTGCCAGCAGAGACAGGGCCAAAAACATTCAGTACTTC
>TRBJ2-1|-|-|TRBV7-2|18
CASTRPPGLALGYNEQFF
TGTGCCAGCACCCGACCTCCCGGGCTAGCGCTGGGGTACAATGAGCAGTTCTTC
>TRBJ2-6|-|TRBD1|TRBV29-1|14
CSAFDRAGANVLTF
TGCAGCGCCTTCGACAGGGCTGGGGCCAACGTCCTGACTTTC
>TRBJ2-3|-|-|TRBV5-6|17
CASSFFTASRSTDTQYF
TGTGCCAGCAGCTTCTTTACAGCCTCTAGGAGCACAGATACGCAGTATTTT
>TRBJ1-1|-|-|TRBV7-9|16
CASSQGDTHTNTEAFF
TGTGCCAGCAGCCAAGGGGACACTCACACCAACACTGAAGCTTTCTTT
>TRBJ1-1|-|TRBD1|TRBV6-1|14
CASSTRQGLTEAFF
TGTGCCAGCAGTACCCGACAGGGTCTCACTGAAGCTTTCTTT
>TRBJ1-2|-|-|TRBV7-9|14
CASSLAAGVYGYTF
TGTGCCAGCAGCTTAGCCGCCGGAGTTTATGGCTACACCTTC
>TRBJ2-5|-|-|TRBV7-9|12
CASSFGLGEQYF
TGTGCCAGCAGCTTTGGACTGGGGGAGCAGTACTTC
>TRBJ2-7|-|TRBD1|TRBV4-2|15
CASTRRAGGAYEQYF
TGTGCCAGCACTAGGAGGGCAGGGGGCGCCTACGAGCAGTACTTC
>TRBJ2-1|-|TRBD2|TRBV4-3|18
CASSRWLAGAGIFNEQFF
TGCGCCAGCAGCCGGTGGCTAGCGGGAGCGGGGATCTTTAATGAGCAGTTCTTC
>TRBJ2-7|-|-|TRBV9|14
CASSVGKDNYEQYF
TGTGCCAGCAGCGTAGGAAAGGACAACTACGAGCAGTACTTC
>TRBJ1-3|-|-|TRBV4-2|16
CASSQHTRASGNTIYF
TGTGCCAGCAGCCAGCATACCCGGGCCTCTGGAAACACCATATATTTT
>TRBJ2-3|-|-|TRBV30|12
CALTNRAYTQYF
TGTGCCTTGACAAACAGGGCTTATACGCAGTATTTT
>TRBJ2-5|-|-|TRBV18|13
CASSRQGQETQYF
TGTGCCAGCTCACGGCAGGGTCAGGAGACCCAGTACTTC
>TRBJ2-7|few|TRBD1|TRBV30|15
CAWSAKGTGLYEQYF
TGTGCCTGGAGTGCCAAAGGGACAGGACTCTACGAGCAGTACTTC
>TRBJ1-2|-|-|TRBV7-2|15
CASSQGLGGPYGYTF
TGTGCCAGCAGCCAGGGGCTCGGCGGCCCATATGGCTACACCTTC
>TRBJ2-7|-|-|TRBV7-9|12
CASSPTGYEQYF
TGTGCCAGCAGCCCAACAGGGTACGAGCAGTACTTC
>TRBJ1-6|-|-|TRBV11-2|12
CASSREGSPLHF
TGTGCCAGCAGCCGCGAGGGTTCACCCCTCCACTTT
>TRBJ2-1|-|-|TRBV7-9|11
CASSEAVEQFF
TGTGCCAGCAGCGAAGCGGTAGAGCAGTTCTTC
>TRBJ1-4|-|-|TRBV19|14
CASSPEAGREKLFF
TGTGCCAGTAGTCCGGAGGCCGGCCGTGAAAAACTGTTTTTT
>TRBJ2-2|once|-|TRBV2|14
CASSEIANTGELFF
TGTGCCAGCAGTGAGATAGCGAACACCGGGGAGCTGTTTTTT
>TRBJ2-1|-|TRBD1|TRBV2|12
CASSQQGNEQFF
TGTGCCAGCAGTCAACAGGGGAATGAGCAGTTCTTC
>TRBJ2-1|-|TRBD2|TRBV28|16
CASRGASGRAHNEQFF
TGTGCCAGCAGAGGAGCTAGCGGGAGGGCCCACAATGAGCAGTTCTTC
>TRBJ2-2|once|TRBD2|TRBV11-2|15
CASSRLAGVTGELFF
TGTGCCAGCAGTAGACTAGCGGGAGTCACCGGGGAGCTGTTTTTT
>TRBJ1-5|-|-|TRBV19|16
CASSPHRGSADQPQHF
TGTGCCAGTAGTCCCCATAGGGGTTCGGCGGATCAGCCCCAGCATTTT
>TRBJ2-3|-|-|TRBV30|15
CAWSSLALSTDTQYF
TGTGCCTGGAGTAGTTTAGCGCTCAGCACAGATACGCAGTATTTT
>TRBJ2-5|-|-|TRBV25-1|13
CASSERGGWTQYF
TGTGCCAGCAGTGAGCGCGGTGGGTGGACCCAGTACTTC
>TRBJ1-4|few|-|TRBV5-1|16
CASSPGSGIKDEKLFF
TGCGCCAGCAGCCCGGGCTCCGGGATAAAGGATGAAAAACTGTTTTTT
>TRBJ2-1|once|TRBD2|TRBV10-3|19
CAISGSSGTLRIPYNEQFF
TGTGCCATCAGTGGGTCTAGCGGGACCCTGAGGATCCCCTACAATGAGCAGTTCTTC
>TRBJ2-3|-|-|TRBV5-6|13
CASSSTWTDTQYF
TGTGCCAGCAGCTCCACCTGGACAGATACGCAGTATTTT
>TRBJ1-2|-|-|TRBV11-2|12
CASSQNDYGYTF
TGTGCCAGCAGCCAAAACGACTATGGCTACACCTTC
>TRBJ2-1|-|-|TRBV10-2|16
CASSESIESRINEQFF
TGCGCCAGCAGTGAGTCCATCGAGAGTAGGATCAATGAGCAGTTCTTC
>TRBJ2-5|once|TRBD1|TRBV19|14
CATRDRGRGETQYF
TGTGCCACTCGCGACAGGGGTAGGGGAGAGACCCAGTACTTC
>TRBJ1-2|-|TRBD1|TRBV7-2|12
CASSPTGALGAF
TGTGCCAGCAGCCCGACAGGGGCGCTTGGGGCTTTC
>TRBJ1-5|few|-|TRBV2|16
CASSPSRRRINQPQHF
TGTGCCAGCAGTCCAAGCAGACGGAGGATTAATCAGCCCCAGCATTTT
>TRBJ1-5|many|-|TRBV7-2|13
CASSLEANQPQHF
TGTGCCAGCAGCTTAGAAGCTAATCAGCCCCAGCATTTT
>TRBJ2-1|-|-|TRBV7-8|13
CASSPRLRDEQFF
TGTGCCAGCAGCCCACGCCTGCGGGATGAGCAGTTCTTC
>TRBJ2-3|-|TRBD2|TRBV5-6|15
CASSTGLAGGDTQYF
TGTGCCAGCAGCACCGGACTAGCGGGAGGGGATACGCAGTATTTT
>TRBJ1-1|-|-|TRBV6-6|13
CASRIQGNTEAFF
TGTGCCAGCAGGATACAGGGGAACACTGAAGCTTTCTTT
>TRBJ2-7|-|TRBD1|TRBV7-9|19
CASSLLGGLPGQVSYEQYF
TGTGCCAGCAGCTTACTTGGTGGCCTACCGGGACAGGTCTCCTACGAGCAGTACTTC
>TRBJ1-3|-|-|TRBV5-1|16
CASSLVVGFAGNTIYF
TGCGCCAGCAGCTTGGTGGTAGGGTTCGCTGGAAACACCATATATTTT
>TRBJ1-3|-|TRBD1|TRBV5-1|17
CASSLGTGSGSGNTIYF
TGCGCCAGCAGCCTCGGGACAGGGTCAGGCTCTGGAAACACCATATATTTT